The source of this T cell receptor beta chain is a study of shared T cell receptors in the human thymus. Repertoires were generated with immunoSEQ multiplex PCR, while TCRdb's copy carries only in-frame clones and drops some. The sample holds approximately 760,000 clones; 70% to 90% are singletons and the top ten take under 0.012%. Germline V gives CDR1 MNHEY, CDR2 SMNVEV (reference sequence). Trimming left V 6 bases short and J 7 bases short, with 9 bases between. The CDR3 is 12 residues long. These data also formed part of another study, on human thymus T cells. That report notes: Those donating were healthy Finnish infants in corrective surgery for congenital heart defects. Use of V and J genes seemed skewed within the thymic and blood repertoires. Unrelated people showed highly overlapping thymic repertoires, related research reported.

This sequence originates from a girl under three years old with a congenital heart defect. The chain uses TRBV27 and TRBJ1-4; tentative D call: TRBD1 (5 bases). The specimen sequenced was thymocytes. The CDR3 loop is CASRNRGEKLFF. In DNA, the CDR3 is TGTGCCAGCAGGAATAGGGGTGAAAAACTGTTTTTT.